The present T cell receptor (beta chain) was sequenced within a study of T cells after yellow fever vaccination. Study background: CD3, CD45RA, CCR7 and CD95 staining defined sorted EM, EMRA, CM and Tscm cells.

Synthesis of TCR cDNA relied on 5'RACE template switching, which attached a universal primer site and UMIs. From the 5' RACE reads, TCRdb called clonotypes with MiXCR, one entry per CDR3 protein. The sample carries around 31,000 distinct CDR3 sequences, roughly 10% recorded once. The sample holds many counts of this clonotype. This CDR3 region has 15 residues. V trimming: 3 bases; J trimming: 5 bases; junction bases outside the gene matches: 5. Per germline, CDR1 SGHVS and CDR2 FNYEAQ. The receptor was isolated from a man between 18 and 29 years old who received the YFV17D yellow fever vaccine. V gene TRBV7-6 combines with J gene TRBJ2-5, with 11 bases aligning to TRBD1. This sample comprised PBMCs, either bulk or a sorted T-cell subset (CD4+, CD8+, memory, or dextramer-sorted; not recorded which), obtained around 14 days after the first yellow fever vaccination. DNA of the CDR3: TGTGCCAGCAGCTTTTGGACAGGGGGCAGTGAGACCCAGTACTTC. Residues: CASSFWTGGSETQYF.